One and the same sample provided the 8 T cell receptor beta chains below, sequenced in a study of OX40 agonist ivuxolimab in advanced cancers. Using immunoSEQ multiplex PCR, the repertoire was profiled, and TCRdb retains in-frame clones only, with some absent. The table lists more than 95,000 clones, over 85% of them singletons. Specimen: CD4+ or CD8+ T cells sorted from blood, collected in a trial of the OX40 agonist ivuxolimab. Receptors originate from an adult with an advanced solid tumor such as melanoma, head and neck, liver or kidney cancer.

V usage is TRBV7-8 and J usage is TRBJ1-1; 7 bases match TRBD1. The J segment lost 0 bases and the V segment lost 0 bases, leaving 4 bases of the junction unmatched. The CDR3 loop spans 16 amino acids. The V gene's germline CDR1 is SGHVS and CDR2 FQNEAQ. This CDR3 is CASSLAVQGMNTEAFF. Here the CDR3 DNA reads TGTGCCAGCAGCTTAGCGGTACAGGGGATGAACACTGAAGCTTTCTTT.

CDR3 in amino acids: CASSQNAGTNTGELFF. The CDR3 DNA is TGTGCCAGCAGTCAGAACGCCGGAACGAACACCGGGGAGCTGTTTTTT. The chain has TRBV11-2 and TRBJ2-2; no definite D call. V lost 6 bases and J 0 bases, leaving 14 bases between the germline ends. The CDR3 runs 16 residues. Germline CDR1 is SGHAT and CDR2 is FQNNGV.

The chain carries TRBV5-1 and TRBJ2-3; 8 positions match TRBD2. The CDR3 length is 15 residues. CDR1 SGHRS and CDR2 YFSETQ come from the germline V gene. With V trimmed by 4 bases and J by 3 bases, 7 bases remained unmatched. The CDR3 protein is CASSSGGQGTDTQYF. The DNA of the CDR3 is TGCGCCAGCAGCAGCGGGGGTCAGGGGACAGATACGCAGTATTTT. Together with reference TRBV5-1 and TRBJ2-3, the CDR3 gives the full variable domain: KAGVTQTPRYLIKTRGQQVTLSCSPISGHRSVSWYQQTPGQGLQFLFEYFSETQRNKGNFPGRFSGRQFSNSRSEMNVSTLELGDSALYLCASSSGGQGTDTQYFGPGTRLTVL.

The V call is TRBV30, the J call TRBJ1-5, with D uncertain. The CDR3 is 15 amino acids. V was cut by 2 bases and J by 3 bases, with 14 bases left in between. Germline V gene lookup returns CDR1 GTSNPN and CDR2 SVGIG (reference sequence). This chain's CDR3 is CAWSPVNGFNQPQHF. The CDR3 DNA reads TGTGCCTGGAGTCCAGTAAATGGTTTCAATCAGCCCCAGCATTTT.

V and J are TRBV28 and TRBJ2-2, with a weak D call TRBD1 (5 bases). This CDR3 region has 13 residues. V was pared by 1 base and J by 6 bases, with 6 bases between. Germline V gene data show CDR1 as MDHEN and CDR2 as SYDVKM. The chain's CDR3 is CASSLLGPGELFF. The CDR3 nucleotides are TGTGCCAGCAGTTTATTGGGGCCCGGGGAGCTGTTTTTT.

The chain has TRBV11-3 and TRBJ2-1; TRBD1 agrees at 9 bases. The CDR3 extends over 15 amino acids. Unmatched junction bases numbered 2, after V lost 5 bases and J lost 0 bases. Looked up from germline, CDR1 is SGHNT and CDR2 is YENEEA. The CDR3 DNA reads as TGTGCCAGCAGCGCGGACAGGGGCTCCTACAATGAGCAGTTCTTC. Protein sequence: CASSADRGSYNEQFF.

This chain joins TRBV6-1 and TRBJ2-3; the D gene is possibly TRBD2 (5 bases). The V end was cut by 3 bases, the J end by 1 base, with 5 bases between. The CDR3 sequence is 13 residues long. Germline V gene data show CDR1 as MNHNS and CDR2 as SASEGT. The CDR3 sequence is CASSERGTDTQYF. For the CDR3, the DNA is TGTGCCAGCAGTGAGAGGGGCACAGATACGCAGTATTTT.

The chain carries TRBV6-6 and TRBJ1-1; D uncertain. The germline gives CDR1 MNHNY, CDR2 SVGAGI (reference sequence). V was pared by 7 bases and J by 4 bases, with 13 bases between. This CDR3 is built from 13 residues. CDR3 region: CASTERWGTEAFF. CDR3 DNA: TGTGCCAGCACAGAGAGGTGGGGCACTGAAGCTTTCTTT.